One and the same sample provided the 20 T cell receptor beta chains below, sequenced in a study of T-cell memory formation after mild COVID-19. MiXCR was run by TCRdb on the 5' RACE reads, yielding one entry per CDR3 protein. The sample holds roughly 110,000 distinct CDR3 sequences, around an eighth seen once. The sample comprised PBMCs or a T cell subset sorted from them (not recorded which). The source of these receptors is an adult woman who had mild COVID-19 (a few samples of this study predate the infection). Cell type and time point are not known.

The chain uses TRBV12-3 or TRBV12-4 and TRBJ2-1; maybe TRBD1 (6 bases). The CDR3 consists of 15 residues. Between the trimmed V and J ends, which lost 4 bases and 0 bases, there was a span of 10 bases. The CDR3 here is CASSWTASSYNEQFF. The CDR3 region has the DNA TGTGCCAGCAGTTGGACAGCCAGCTCCTACAATGAGCAGTTCTTC.

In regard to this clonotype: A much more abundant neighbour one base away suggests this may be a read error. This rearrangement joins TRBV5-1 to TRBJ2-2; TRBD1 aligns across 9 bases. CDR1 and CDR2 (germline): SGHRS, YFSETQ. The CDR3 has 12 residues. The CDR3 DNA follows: TGCGACAGCAGCCGGGGACAGGGTTCGATGTTTTTT. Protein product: CDSSRGQGSMFF.

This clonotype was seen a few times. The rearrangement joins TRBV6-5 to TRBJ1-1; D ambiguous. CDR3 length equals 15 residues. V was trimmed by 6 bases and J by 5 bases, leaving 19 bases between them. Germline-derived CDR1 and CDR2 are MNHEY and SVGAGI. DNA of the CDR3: TGTGCCAGCAGCCCCTCCGAAGTAGGGCTGACTGAAGCTTTCTTT. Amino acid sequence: CASSPSEVGLTEAFF.

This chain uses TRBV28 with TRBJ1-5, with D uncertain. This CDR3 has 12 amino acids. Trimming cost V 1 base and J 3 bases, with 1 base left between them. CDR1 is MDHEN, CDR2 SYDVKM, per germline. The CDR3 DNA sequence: TGTGCCAGCAGTTTATTCAATCAGCCCCAGCATTTT. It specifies CASSLFNQPQHF.

The CDR3 region has the DNA TGTGCCACCAGCAGAGAATTAACGTACGAGCAGTACTTC. Its translation: CATSRELTYEQYF. This chain connects TRBV15 to TRBJ2-7; D unresolved. The ends were cut back, 0 bases at V and 4 bases at J, with 7 bases in the middle. The CDR3 is 13 residues long. The germline V gene has CDR1 LNHNV and CDR2 YYDKDF (reference sequence). Filled out from reference TRBV15 and TRBJ2-7, the complete variable domain reads DAMVIQNPRYQVTQFGKPVTLSCSQTLNHNVMYWYQQKSSQAPKLLFHYYDKDFNNEADTPDNFQSRRPNTSFCFLDIRSPGLGDTAMYLCATSRELTYEQYFGPGTRLTVT.

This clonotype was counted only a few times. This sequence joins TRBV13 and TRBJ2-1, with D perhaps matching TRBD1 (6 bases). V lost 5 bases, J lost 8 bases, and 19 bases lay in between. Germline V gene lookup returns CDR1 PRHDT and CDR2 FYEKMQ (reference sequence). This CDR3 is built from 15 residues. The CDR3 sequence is CASSPSGQRFHEQFF. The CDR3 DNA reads TGTGCCAGCAGCCCATCGGGACAAAGGTTCCATGAGCAGTTCTTC.

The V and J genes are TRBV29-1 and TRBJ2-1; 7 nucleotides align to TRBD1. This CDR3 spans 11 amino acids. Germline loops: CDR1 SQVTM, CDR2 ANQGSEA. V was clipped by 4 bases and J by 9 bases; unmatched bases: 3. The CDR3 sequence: CSVGPGGEQFF. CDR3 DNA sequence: TGCAGCGTTGGCCCAGGGGGTGAGCAGTTCTTC.

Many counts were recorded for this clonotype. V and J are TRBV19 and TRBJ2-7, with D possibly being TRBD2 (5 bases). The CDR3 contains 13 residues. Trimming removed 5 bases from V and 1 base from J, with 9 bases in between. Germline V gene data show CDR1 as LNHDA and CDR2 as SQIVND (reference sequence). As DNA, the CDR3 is TGTGCCAGTAGTTTTCCGGGGTCCTACGAGCAGTACTTC. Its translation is CASSFPGSYEQYF. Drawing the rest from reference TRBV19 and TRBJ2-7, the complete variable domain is DGGITQSPKYLFRKEGQNVTLSCEQNLNHDAMYWYRQDPGQGLRLIYYSQIVNDFQKGDIAEGYSVSREKKESFPLTVTSAQKNPTAFYLCASSFPGSYEQYFGPGTRLTVT.

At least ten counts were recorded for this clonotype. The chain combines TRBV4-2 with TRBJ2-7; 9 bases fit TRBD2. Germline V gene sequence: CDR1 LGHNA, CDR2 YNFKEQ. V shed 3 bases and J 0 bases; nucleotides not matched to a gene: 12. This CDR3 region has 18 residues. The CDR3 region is CASSQNQFSGRGSYEQYF. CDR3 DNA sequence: TGTGCCAGCAGCCAGAACCAATTTAGCGGGAGAGGCTCCTACGAGCAGTACTTC.

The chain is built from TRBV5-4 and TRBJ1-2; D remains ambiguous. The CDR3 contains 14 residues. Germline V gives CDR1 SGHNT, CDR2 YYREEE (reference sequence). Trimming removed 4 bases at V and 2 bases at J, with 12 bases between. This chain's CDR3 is CASSRISENYGYTF. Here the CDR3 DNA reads TGTGCCAGCAGCCGCATATCAGAAAACTATGGCTACACCTTC.

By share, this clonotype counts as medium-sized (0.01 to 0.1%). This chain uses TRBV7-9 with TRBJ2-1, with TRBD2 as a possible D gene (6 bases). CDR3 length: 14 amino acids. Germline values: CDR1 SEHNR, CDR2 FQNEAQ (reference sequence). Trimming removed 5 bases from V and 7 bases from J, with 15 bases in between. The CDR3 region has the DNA TGTGCCAGCAGCCCGGGACTGGCTAGGAATGAGCAGTTCTTC. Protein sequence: CASSPGLARNEQFF.

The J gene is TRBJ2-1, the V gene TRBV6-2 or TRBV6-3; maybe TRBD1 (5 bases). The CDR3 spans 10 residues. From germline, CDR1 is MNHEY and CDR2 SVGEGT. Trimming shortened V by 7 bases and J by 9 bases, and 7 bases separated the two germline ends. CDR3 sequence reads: CASNRGEQFF. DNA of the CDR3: TGTGCCAGCAATAGGGGTGAGCAGTTCTTC.

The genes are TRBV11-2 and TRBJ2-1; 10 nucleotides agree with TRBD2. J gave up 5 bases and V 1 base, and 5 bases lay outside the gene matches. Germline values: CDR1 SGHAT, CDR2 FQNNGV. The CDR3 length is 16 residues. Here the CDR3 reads CASSLVSGGANNEQFF. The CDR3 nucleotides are TGTGCCAGCAGCTTAGTAAGCGGGGGGGCGAACAATGAGCAGTTCTTC.

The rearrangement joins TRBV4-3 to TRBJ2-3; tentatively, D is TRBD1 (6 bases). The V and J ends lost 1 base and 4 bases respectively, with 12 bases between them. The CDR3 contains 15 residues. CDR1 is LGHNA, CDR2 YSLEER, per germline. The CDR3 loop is CASSQAGDGPDTQYF. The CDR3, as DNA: TGCGCCAGCAGCCAAGCAGGGGACGGACCAGATACGCAGTATTTT.

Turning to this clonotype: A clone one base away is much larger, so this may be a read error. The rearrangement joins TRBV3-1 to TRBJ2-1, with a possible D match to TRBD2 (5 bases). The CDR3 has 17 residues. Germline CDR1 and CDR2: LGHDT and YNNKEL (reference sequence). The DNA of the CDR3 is TGTGCCAGCATCCAAGACGCCTCTAGCTTACCCTACAATGAGCAGTTCTTC. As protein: CASIQDASSLPYNEQFF.

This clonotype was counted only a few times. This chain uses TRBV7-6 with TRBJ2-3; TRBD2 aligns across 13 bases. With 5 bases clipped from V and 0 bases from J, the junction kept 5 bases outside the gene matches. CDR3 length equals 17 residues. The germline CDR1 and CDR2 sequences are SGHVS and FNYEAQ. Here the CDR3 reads CASSPGTSGISTDTQYF. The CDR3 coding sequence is TGTGCCAGCAGCCCGGGGACTAGCGGGATCAGCACAGATACGCAGTATTTT. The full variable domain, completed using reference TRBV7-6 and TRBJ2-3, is GAGVSQSPRYKVTKRGQDVALRCDPISGHVSLYWYRQALGQGPEFLTYFNYEAQQDKSGLPNDRFSAERPEGSISTLTIQRTEQRDSAMYRCASSPGTSGISTDTQYFGPGTRLTVL.

The CDR3 nucleotides are TGTGCCAGCAGCTTAGTGGGGGGACTTTACACCGGGGAGCTGTTTTTT. Protein: CASSLVGGLYTGELFF. The chain is built from TRBV7-2 and TRBJ2-2; D is perhaps TRBD2 (6 bases). CDR3 size: 16 residues. The V end lost 1 base, the J end lost 3 bases, and 12 bases lay between the germline ends. Looked up from germline, CDR1 is SGHTA and CDR2 is FQGNSA.

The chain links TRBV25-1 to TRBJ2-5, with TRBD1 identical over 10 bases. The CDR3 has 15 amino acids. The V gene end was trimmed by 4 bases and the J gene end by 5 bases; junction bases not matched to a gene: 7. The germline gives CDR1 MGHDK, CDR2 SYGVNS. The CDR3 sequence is CASSGRQGAGETQYF. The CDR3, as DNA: TGTGCCAGCAGTGGGAGACAGGGGGCCGGGGAGACCCAGTACTTC.

The CDR3 here is CASSSGQGSHNEQFF. CDR3 nucleotides: TGTGCCAGCAGCTCCGGACAGGGGTCCCACAATGAGCAGTTCTTC. The V gene is TRBV7-9, the J gene TRBJ2-1, with 9 bases identical to TRBD1. The CDR3 consists of 15 residues. Germline CDR1 and CDR2: SEHNR and FQNEAQ (reference sequence). Germline trimming cut 4 bases from V and 5 bases from J; bases unmatched to any gene: 6.

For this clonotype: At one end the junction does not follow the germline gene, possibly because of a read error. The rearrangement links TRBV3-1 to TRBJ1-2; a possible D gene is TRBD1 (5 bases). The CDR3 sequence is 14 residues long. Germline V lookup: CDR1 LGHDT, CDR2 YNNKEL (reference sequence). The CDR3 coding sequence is TGTGCCAGCAGCCAAGACCTCAGGGCCTATGGATACACCTTC. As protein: CASSQDLRAYGYTF.